A selection of T cell receptor beta chains follows, all from one sample in a study of cytomegalovirus exposure and HLA in healthy donors. Here immunoSEQ multiplex PCR was the method, and the copy in TCRdb shows in-frame clones only, minus some. The sample carries 95,000 to 100,000 clones, roughly 79% recorded once. Sequenced input: PBMCs. The receptors here all came from a middle-aged woman in good health and CMV-seronegative. The CDR3 runs from the conserved cysteine through the conserved F or W.

V: TRBV29-1
CDR3: CSPSGGPYNEQFF

V: TRBV30
CDR3: CAWDRPSAGVTADTQYF

V: TRBV19
CDR3: CASSIGTQVIGEKLFF

V: TRBV7-6
CDR3: CASSSLATGDEQYF

V: TRBV9
CDR3: CASSASGGSRDTQYF

V: TRBV7-7
CDR3: CASSFLRSGELFF

V: TRBV5-6
CDR3: CASSLDRGRGIQETQYF

V: TRBV5-1
CDR3: CASSVPGSSEAFF

V: TRBV21-1
CDR3: CASSEGRFANTGELFF

V: TRBV11-2
CDR3: CASSRQGGSNQPQHF

V: TRBV4-2
CDR3: CASSQDPAGVTGELFF

V: TRBV27
CDR3: CASSPTGEETQYF

V: TRBV5-1
CDR3: CASSLGANTGELFF

V: TRBV7-6
CDR3: CASSLLGQSNTEAFF

V: TRBV9
CDR3: CASSVAYRGETQYF